These T cell receptor beta chains were read from a single sample in a study of T cells in Graves' hyperthyroidism and ophthalmopathy. TCRdb passed the multiplex PCR reads through MiXCR, listing each CDR3 protein once. Found here are a few hundred thousand distinct CDR3 sequences, approximately 16% of them singletons; the top ten hold approximately 3.5%. Specimen: blood. Receptors were obtained from a woman between 40 and 55 years old with Graves' ophthalmopathy. Both conserved end residues are part of each CDR3.

CDR3: CAISAVGHEQFF
J: TRBJ2-1
V: TRBV10-3

CDR3: CASRIYYQSSYEQYF
J: TRBJ2-7
V: TRBV27

CDR3: CASSLASGILSYEQYF
J: TRBJ2-7
V: TRBV5-1

CDR3: CASSQDGRNSYEQYF
J: TRBJ2-7
V: TRBV3-1

CDR3: CASSFASTKLQETQYF
J: TRBJ2-5
V: TRBV7-9

CDR3: CATIREGGGSYNEQFF
J: TRBJ2-1
V: TRBV24-1

CDR3: CSVRTENNSPLHF
J: TRBJ1-6
V: TRBV29-1

CDR3: CASRRAWTEAFF
J: TRBJ1-1
V: TRBV12-3/TRBV12-4

CDR3: CASSLDTGTGNTIYF
J: TRBJ1-3
V: TRBV3-1

CDR3: CASSAPSGRASTYEQYF
J: TRBJ2-7
V: TRBV10-2

CDR3: CASNQGINSPLHF
J: TRBJ1-6
V: TRBV7-9

CDR3: CASSSLRQGNQPQHF
J: TRBJ1-5
V: TRBV7-8

CDR3: CASSQEGVNSPLHF
J: TRBJ1-6
V: TRBV3-1

CDR3: CASSFTGTGGEQYF
J: TRBJ2-7
V: TRBV5-1

CDR3: CASSYYANTGELFF
J: TRBJ2-2
V: TRBV6-2/TRBV6-3

CDR3: CASSPGDRAAVRNTGELFF
J: TRBJ2-2
V: TRBV9

CDR3: CASSSWTGNQFF
J: TRBJ2-1
V: TRBV27

CDR3: CASSRPRPTDTQYF
J: TRBJ2-3
V: TRBV2

CDR3: CAISDRTGGTQYF
J: TRBJ2-3
V: TRBV10-3

CDR3: CASSFGGRQSNEQYF
J: TRBJ2-7
V: TRBV28

CDR3: CATSMSTGRETQYF
J: TRBJ2-5
V: TRBV15

CDR3: CASSLVSGVSTDTQYF
J: TRBJ2-3
V: TRBV5-5

CDR3: CASSLLRNEQFF
J: TRBJ2-1
V: TRBV7-8

CDR3: CSARNRNSNEQFF
J: TRBJ2-1
V: TRBV20-1

CDR3: CASSLAGAVGYEQYF
J: TRBJ2-7
V: TRBV11-2

CDR3: CASSGQGIGANEKLFF
J: TRBJ1-4
V: TRBV5-1

CDR3: CASSPWTANYGYTF
J: TRBJ1-2
V: TRBV7-9

CDR3: CASSSKLDFANTGELFF
J: TRBJ2-2
V: TRBV5-1

CDR3: CASSHRNTGELFF
J: TRBJ2-2
V: TRBV19

CDR3: CASSRRDTPGETQYF
J: TRBJ2-5
V: TRBV4-1

CDR3: CASSFTGLGSYEQYF
J: TRBJ2-7
V: TRBV13

CDR3: CASNKQGLIEKLFF
J: TRBJ1-4
V: TRBV12-3/TRBV12-4

CDR3: CASSPQRGGSTDTQYF
J: TRBJ2-3
V: TRBV5-4

CDR3: CASSTGGTYNEQFF
J: TRBJ2-1
V: TRBV28

CDR3: CASSSSGTVSSYEQYF
J: TRBJ2-7
V: TRBV11-1

CDR3: CSARHYNEQFF
J: TRBJ2-1
V: TRBV20-1

CDR3: CASSPQGLAGYNEQFF
J: TRBJ2-1
V: TRBV18

CDR3: CASSTSGRPGELFF
J: TRBJ2-2
V: TRBV11-2

CDR3: CASSAGLAGTGELFF
J: TRBJ2-2
V: TRBV5-1

CDR3: CASSQDRAYTGELFF
J: TRBJ2-2
V: TRBV27

CDR3: CASSLLVGGDAQETQYF
J: TRBJ2-5
V: TRBV12-3/TRBV12-4